The 11 T cell receptor beta chains below all came from one sample that was sequenced in a study of PD-L1 blockade in urothelial cancer. Time point given: pretreatment peripheral blood. TCRdb's copy holds only in-frame clones and misses some; the assay was immunoSEQ multiplex PCR. The repertoire holds 130,000 or so clones, roughly 80% seen once, with 3.2% in the top ten. The specimen comprised PBMCs, sampled around atezolizumab (anti-PD-L1) treatment. The receptors come from a man aged 45-60 years with urothelial cancer.

The V call is TRBV29-1, the J call TRBJ2-7, with D possibly TRBD2 on 6 matching bases. Germline V gene lookup returns CDR1 SQVTM and CDR2 ANQGSEA. Trimming removed 4 bases at V and 6 bases at J, with 13 bases between. The CDR3 sequence is 12 residues long. Here the CDR3 DNA reads TGCAGCGTTGGATATAGGGAGGTCGAGCAGTACTTC. The encoded protein is CSVGYREVEQYF.

The J gene is TRBJ2-5, the V gene TRBV5-8, with 10 bases matching TRBD1. The CDR3 covers 14 residues. Germline lookup yields CDR1 SGHTS and CDR2 YDEGEE. With V trimmed by 0 bases and J by 4 bases, 0 bases remained unmatched. Written as DNA, the CDR3 is TGTGCCAGCAGCTTGGGGACAGGGGGAGAGACCCAGTACTTC. Translating it yields CASSLGTGGETQYF.

This chain links TRBV9 with TRBJ2-7; 10 bases fit TRBD2. The CDR3 runs to 15 residues. V trimming: 0 bases; J trimming: 4 bases; junction bases outside the gene matches: 4. In germline, CDR1 is SGDLS, CDR2 YYNGEE. CDR3 DNA: TGTGCCAGCAGCGTAGCTAGCGGGAGTATATACGAGCAGTACTTC. It is translated as CASSVASGSIYEQYF.

V and J are TRBV29-1 and TRBJ1-2; 7 bases are a match to TRBD1. V dropped 7 bases and J dropped 3; count of bases not matched to a gene: 5. This CDR3 contains 12 residues. Germline V CDR1 and CDR2: SQVTM, ANQGSEA. The CDR3 protein is CSGTDRDYGYTF. CDR3 nucleotide sequence: TGCAGCGGGACCGACAGGGACTATGGCTACACCTTC.

The chain employs TRBV21-1 and TRBJ2-5; the DNA was not compared with TRBD1, the D call given in the table. TRBV21-1 is flagged as a pseudogene. This CDR3 has 12 amino acids. The CDR3 bases are TGTGCCAGCAGCAAAGGGCTTGAGACCCAGTACTTC. Amino acid sequence: CASSKGLETQYF.

The J gene is TRBJ2-1, the V gene TRBV5-4, with 10 nucleotides matching TRBD2. CDR3 length: 16 amino acids. Germline trimming cut 1 base from V and 2 bases from J; bases unmatched to any gene: 3. Germline CDR1 SGHNT, CDR2 YYREEE (reference sequence). CDR3 DNA: TGTGCCAGCAGCTTGCCAGCGGGAGGGCCCTACAATGAGCAGTTCTTC. It yields the protein CASSLPAGGPYNEQFF.

The rearrangement uses TRBV27 and TRBJ2-1; tentatively, D is TRBD2 (6 bases). Trimming stripped 6 bases from V and 7 bases from J, with 19 bases between. Germline loops: CDR1 MNHEY, CDR2 SMNVEV (reference sequence). The CDR3 loop spans 15 amino acids. CDR3 sequence reads: CASRALATLGNEQFF. Here the CDR3 DNA reads TGTGCCAGCAGGGCACTAGCAACATTGGGAAATGAGCAGTTCTTC.

The chain couples TRBV9 to TRBJ2-7, with 10 bases identical to TRBD1. The ends lost 4 bases at V and 4 bases at J; junction bases unmatched: 5. Looked up from germline, CDR1 is SGDLS and CDR2 is YYNGEE. This CDR3 contains 14 residues. In DNA form, the CDR3 reads TGTGCCAGCAGCCTCCGACAGGGGGCGTACGAGCAGTACTTC. Protein: CASSLRQGAYEQYF.

This clone was seen a handful of times. This chain connects TRBV28 to TRBJ2-1; TRBD2 matches 10 bases. V shed 6 bases and J 6 bases; nucleotides not matched to a gene: 14. In germline, CDR1 is MDHEN, CDR2 SYDVKM. This CDR3 is 17 amino acids long. The CDR3 DNA reads as TGTGCCAGCAGCCCTCCATTTTTGCTAGCGGGAGTCAATGAGCAGTTCTTC. Protein product: CASSPPFLLAGVNEQFF.

This clone came up once. CDR3 nucleotides: TGTGCCAGCAGCCCGGGAGGTAGCCGGGGATCCACCGGGGAGCTGTTTTTT. It specifies CASSPGGSRGSTGELFF. The chain uses TRBV5-4 and TRBJ2-2, with 7 bases matching TRBD2. Germline-derived CDR1 and CDR2 are SGHNT and YYREEE (reference sequence). Unmatched junction bases numbered 13, after V lost 4 bases and J lost 4 bases. The CDR3 is 17 amino acids. The variable domain in full, with the rest retrieved from reference TRBV5-4 and TRBJ2-2, is ETGVTQSPTHLIKTRGQQVTLRCSSQSGHNTVSWYQQALGQGPQFIFQYYREEENGRGNFPPRFSGLQFPNYSSELNVNALELDDSALYLCASSPGGSRGSTGELFFGEGSRLTVL.

The chain links TRBV25-1 to TRBJ2-7; a weak D match, TRBD1 (5 bases). This CDR3 spans 11 amino acids. Germline V gene sequence: CDR1 MGHDK, CDR2 SYGVNS. V shed 8 bases and J shed 2 bases, with 7 bases lying between them. CDR3 loop: CASRTPYEQYF. The CDR3 DNA reads TGTGCCAGCCGGACACCCTACGAGCAGTACTTC.